Listed below are T cell receptor beta chains from one sample, sequenced in a study of blood T cell repertoires in COVID-19. Generated by immunoSEQ multiplex PCR, the TCRdb table keeps only in-frame clones and is missing some. The sample includes approximately 140,000 clones, 65% to 80% of them seen just once. The sequenced sample was peripheral blood. These receptors were collected from a man aged 50 to 60 with acute or convalescent COVID-19. CDR3s include the opening cysteine and the closing phenylalanine or tryptophan. The D gene is left open where the match is weak. The size of a clone is reported for some rows only, either as once, few or many, or as a class for expanded clones.

size	D	V	J	length	CDR3	DNA
-	TRBD1	TRBV15	TRBJ1-2	15	CATSRVSDRVNGYTF	TGTGCCACCAGCAGAGTCTCCGACAGGGTAAATGGCTACACCTTC
-	TRBD1	TRBV3-1/TRBV3-2	TRBJ1-3	15	CASSRGTVSGNTIYF	TGTGCCAGCAGCCGTGGGACAGTCTCTGGAAACACCATATATTTT
few	-	TRBV29-1	TRBJ1-1	13	CSARGSTNTEAFF	TGCAGCGCCCGCGGGTCAACTAACACTGAAGCTTTCTTT
-	-	TRBV28	TRBJ2-2	12	CASSSRLGELFF	TGTGCCAGCAGTTCGCGGCTCGGGGAGCTGTTTTTT
-	-	TRBV9	TRBJ2-3	16	CASSVGDTRSTDTQYF	TGTGCCAGCAGCGTAGGCGATACCCGAAGCACAGATACGCAGTATTTT
-	-	TRBV10-3	TRBJ1-2	15	CAISEPGRPNYGYTF	TGTGCCATCAGTGAGCCGGGGAGACCTAACTATGGCTACACCTTC
-	-	TRBV2	TRBJ2-5	12	CASSVGQETQYF	TGTGCCAGCAGTGTGGGGCAGGAGACCCAGTACTTC
once	-	TRBV5-1	TRBJ2-5	16	CASSLGAGASQETQYF	TGCGCCAGCAGCTTGGGGGCGGGGGCATCCCAAGAGACCCAGTACTTC
-	TRBD1	TRBV5-4	TRBJ2-3	14	CASRRGQSTDTQYF	TGTGCCAGCAGGAGGGGACAGAGCACAGATACGCAGTATTTT
-	TRBD1	TRBV3-1/TRBV3-2	TRBJ1-2	13	CASSPGTGGGYTF	TGTGCCAGCAGCCCCGGGACAGGGGGCGGCTACACCTTC
-	-	TRBV19	TRBJ1-1	13	CASSIVVETEAFF	TGTGCCAGTAGTATTGTGGTAGAGACTGAAGCTTTCTTT
-	-	TRBV5-1	TRBJ2-7	13	CASSSGTSYEQYF	TGCGCCAGCAGTTCGGGAACATCCTACGAGCAGTACTTC
-	-	TRBV9	TRBJ1-6	13	CASTPGWGSPLHF	TGTGCCAGCACCCCAGGGTGGGGTTCACCCCTCCACTTT
-	-	TRBV27	TRBJ2-7	14	CASNPDSPYYEQYF	TGTGCCAGCAACCCGGACAGTCCTTACTACGAGCAGTACTTC
-	-	TRBV5-1	TRBJ1-1	13	CASSVEVETEAFF	TGCGCCAGCAGCGTGGAAGTGGAGACTGAAGCTTTCTTT
-	-	TRBV18	TRBJ2-2	16	CASSPRTDTNTGELFF	TGTGCCAGCTCACCACGGACAGATACGAACACCGGGGAGCTGTTTTTT
-	-	TRBV6-5	TRBJ1-2	15	CASRQLRGGGYGYTF	TGTGCCAGCAGGCAATTGCGGGGAGGAGGCTATGGCTACACCTTC
-	-	TRBV5-6	TRBJ1-2	15	CASSSWDTEFYGYTF	TGTGCCAGCAGCTCCTGGGACACTGAATTCTATGGCTACACCTTC
-	TRBD2	TRBV9	TRBJ2-1	15	CASSVDSGGYNEQFF	TGTGCCAGCAGCGTAGACAGCGGGGGTTACAATGAGCAGTTCTTC
once	-	TRBV5-6	TRBJ1-2	12	CASSLVAGGYTF	TGTGCCAGCAGCTTGGTTGCAGGGGGCTACACCTTC
-	-	TRBV5-8	TRBJ1-1	13	CASSFRRSTEAFF	TGTGCCAGCAGCTTCAGGAGGAGCACTGAAGCTTTCTTT
-	TRBD1	TRBV27	TRBJ1-1	16	CASSNRWTGGGTEAFF	TGTGCCAGCAGCAACCGCTGGACAGGGGGCGGAACTGAAGCTTTCTTT
-	-	TRBV4-2	TRBJ2-3	15	CASSQDRGAADTQYF	TGTGCCAGCAGCCAAGACAGGGGGGCCGCAGATACGCAGTATTTT
-	-	TRBV28	TRBJ1-1	13	CASSIDRNTEAFF	TGTGCCAGCAGCATAGACAGGAACACTGAAGCTTTCTTT
-	-	TRBV5-4	TRBJ1-6	15	CASSLTVTYNSPLHF	TGTGCCAGCAGCTTAACAGTGACCTATAATTCACCCCTCCACTTT
-	-	TRBV7-2	TRBJ2-1	16	CASSLWGGPSYNEQFF	TGTGCCAGCAGCTTATGGGGGGGGCCCTCCTACAATGAGCAGTTCTTC
few	TRBD1	TRBV7-8	TRBJ1-5	15	CASSLVATGDQPQHF	TGTGCCAGCAGCTTAGTGGCGACAGGGGATCAGCCCCAGCATTTT
-	-	TRBV5-1	TRBJ1-2	14	CASSSRGGGYGYTF	TGCGCCAGCAGCTCTAGGGGGGGCGGCTATGGCTACACCTTC
-	-	TRBV4-1	TRBJ1-2	16	CASSQTPAGRNSGYTF	TGCGCCAGCAGCCAAACCCCCGCGGGGCGCAATAGTGGCTACACCTTC
-	-	TRBV29-1	TRBJ2-7	13	CSVGQGLPYEQYF	TGCAGCGTTGGTCAGGGGCTCCCCTACGAGCAGTACTTC
once	-	TRBV3-1/TRBV3-2	TRBJ2-2	14	CASSQGLGSGELFF	TGTGCCAGCAGCCAAGGACTAGGCTCCGGGGAGCTGTTTTTT
-	-	TRBV5-1	TRBJ1-2	14	CASTIDRANYGYTF	TGCGCCAGCACCATAGACAGAGCTAACTATGGCTACACCTTC